This section outlines one T cell receptor beta chain sequence together with its context. What the recovered Cohort 3 donors had was two negative PCRs, clearance, or symptom resolution. The data are from a study of blood T cell repertoires in COVID-19. The CDR3 is 15 amino acids. Trimming took 2 bases from V and 3 from J, leaving 15 bases between them. Germline values: CDR1 SGHRS, CDR2 YFSETQ. Sequenced by immunoSEQ multiplex PCR; TCRdb stores in-frame clones only, minus some. Among a few hundred thousand clones listed, approximately 90% were seen once. The genes are TRBV5-1 and TRBJ2-7; maybe TRBD1 (6 bases). The sequenced sample consisted of PBMCs or T cells enriched from blood (not recorded which). This receptor was identified in a woman aged 18-29 years who had recovered from COVID-19. CDR3 sequence reads: CASSFAGVVGYEQYF. The CDR3 DNA reads as TGCGCCAGCAGCTTCGCAGGGGTGGTCGGCTACGAGCAGTACTTC.